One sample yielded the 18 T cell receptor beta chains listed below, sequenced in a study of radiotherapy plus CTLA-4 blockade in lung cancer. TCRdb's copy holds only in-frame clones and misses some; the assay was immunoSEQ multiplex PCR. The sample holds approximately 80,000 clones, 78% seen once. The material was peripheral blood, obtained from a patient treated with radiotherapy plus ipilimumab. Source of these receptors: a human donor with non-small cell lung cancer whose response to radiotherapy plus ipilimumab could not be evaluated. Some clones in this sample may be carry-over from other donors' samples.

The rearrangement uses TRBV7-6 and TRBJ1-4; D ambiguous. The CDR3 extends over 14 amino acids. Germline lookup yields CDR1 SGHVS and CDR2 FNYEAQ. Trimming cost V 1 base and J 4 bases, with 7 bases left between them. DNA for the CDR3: TGTGCCAGCAGCTTAGGCAGGCTTAATGAAAAACTGTTTTTT. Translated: CASSLGRLNEKLFF. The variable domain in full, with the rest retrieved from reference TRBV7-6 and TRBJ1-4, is GAGVSQSPRYKVTKRGQDVALRCDPISGHVSLYWYRQALGQGPEFLTYFNYEAQQDKSGLPNDRFSAERPEGSISTLTIQRTEQRDSAMYRCASSLGRLNEKLFFGSGTQLSVL.

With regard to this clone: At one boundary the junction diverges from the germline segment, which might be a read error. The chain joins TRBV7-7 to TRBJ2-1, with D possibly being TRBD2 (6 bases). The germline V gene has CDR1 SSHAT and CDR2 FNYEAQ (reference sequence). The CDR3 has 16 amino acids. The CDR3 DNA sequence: TGTGCTAGCAGCTTAGCTGGCGGGGCGTCCTACAATGAGCAGTTCTTC. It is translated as CASSLAGGASYNEQFF.

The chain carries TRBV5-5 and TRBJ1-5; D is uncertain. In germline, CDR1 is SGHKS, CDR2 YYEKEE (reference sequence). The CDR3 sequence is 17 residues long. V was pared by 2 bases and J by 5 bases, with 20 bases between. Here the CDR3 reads CASSLERKSSFHQPQHF. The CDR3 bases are TGTGCCAGCAGCTTAGAGAGGAAGTCTTCGTTTCATCAGCCCCAGCATTTT.

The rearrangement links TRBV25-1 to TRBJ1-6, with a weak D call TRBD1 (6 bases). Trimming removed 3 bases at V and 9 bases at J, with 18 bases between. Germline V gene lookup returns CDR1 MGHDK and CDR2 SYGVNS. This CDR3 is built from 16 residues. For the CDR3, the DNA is TGTGCCAGCAGTGATCCCGGGGGAGGGGGAGCTTCACCCCTCCACTTT. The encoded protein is CASSDPGGGGASPLHF.

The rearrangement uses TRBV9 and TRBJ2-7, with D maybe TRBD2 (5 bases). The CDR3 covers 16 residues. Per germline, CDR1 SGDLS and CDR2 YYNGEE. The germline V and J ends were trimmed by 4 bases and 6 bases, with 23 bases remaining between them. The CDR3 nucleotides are TGTGCCAGCAGCCCCCTGGTCGAAGCGGCGGGTAGCGAGCAGTACTTC. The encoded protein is CASSPLVEAAGSEQYF. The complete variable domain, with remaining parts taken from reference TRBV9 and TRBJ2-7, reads DSGVTQTPKHLITATGQRVTLRCSPRSGDLSVYWYQQSLDQGLQFLIQYYNGEERAKGNILERFSAQQFPDLHSELNLSSLELGDSALYFCASSPLVEAAGSEQYFGPGTRLTVT.

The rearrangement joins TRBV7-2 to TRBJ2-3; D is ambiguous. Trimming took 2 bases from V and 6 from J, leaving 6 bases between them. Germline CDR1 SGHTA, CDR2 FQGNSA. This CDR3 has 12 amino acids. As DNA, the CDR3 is TGTGCCAGCAGCTTATTCCAGGATACGCAGTATTTT. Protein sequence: CASSLFQDTQYF.

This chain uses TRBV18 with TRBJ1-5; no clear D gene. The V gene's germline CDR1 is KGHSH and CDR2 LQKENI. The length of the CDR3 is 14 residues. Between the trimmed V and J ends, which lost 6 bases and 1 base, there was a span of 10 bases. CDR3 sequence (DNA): TGTGCCAGCTCTAGCTCGGAAAGCAATCAGCCCCAGCATTTT. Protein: CASSSSESNQPQHF.

CDR3 amino acids: CASSPNGQPGQPQHF. CDR3 DNA: TGTGCCAGCTCACCAAACGGACAGCCGGGACAGCCCCAGCATTTT. The J gene is TRBJ1-5, the V gene TRBV18; possibly TRBD1 for D (6 bases). The V gene lost 2 bases and the J gene lost 7 bases, with 15 bases spanning the gap. CDR1 is KGHSH and CDR2 is LQKENI in the germline V gene. The CDR3 covers 15 residues.

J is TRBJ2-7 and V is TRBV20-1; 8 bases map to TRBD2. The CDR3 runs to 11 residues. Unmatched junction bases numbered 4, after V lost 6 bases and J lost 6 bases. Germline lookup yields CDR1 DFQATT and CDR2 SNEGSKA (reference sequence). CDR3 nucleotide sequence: TGCAGTGCCTCCGGGGGGGGCGAGCAGTACTTC. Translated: CSASGGGEQYF.

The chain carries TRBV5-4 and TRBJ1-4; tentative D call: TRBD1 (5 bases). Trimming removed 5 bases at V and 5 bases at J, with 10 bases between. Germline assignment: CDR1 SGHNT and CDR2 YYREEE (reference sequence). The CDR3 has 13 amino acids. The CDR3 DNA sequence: TGTGCCAGCAGTAGGGACTCCAATGAAAAACTGTTTTTT. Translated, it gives CASSRDSNEKLFF.

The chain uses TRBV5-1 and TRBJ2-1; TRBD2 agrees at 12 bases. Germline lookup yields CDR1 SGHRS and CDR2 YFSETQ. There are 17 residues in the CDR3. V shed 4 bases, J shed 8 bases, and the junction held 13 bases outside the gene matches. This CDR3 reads CASSLGVLAGGNYEQFF. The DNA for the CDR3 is TGCGCCAGCAGCCTTGGGGTCCTAGCGGGGGGGAACTATGAGCAGTTCTTC. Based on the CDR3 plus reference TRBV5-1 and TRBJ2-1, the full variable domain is KAGVTQTPRYLIKTRGQQVTLSCSPISGHRSVSWYQQTPGQGLQFLFEYFSETQRNKGNFPGRFSGRQFSNSRSEMNVSTLELGDSALYLCASSLGVLAGGNYEQFFGPGTRLTVL.

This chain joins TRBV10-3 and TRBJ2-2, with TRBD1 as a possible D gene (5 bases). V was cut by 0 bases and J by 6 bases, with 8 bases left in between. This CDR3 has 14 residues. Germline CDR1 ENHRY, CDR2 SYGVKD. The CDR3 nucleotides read TGTGCCATCAGTGAGTCGGGGCGACCCGGGGAGCTGTTTTTT. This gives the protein CAISESGRPGELFF.

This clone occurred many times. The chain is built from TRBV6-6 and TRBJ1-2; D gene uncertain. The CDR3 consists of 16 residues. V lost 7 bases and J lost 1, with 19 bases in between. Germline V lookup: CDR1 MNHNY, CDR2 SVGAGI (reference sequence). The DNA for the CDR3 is TGTGCCAGCACCCTAGCCCCCTCAGATCTTAACTATGGCTACACCTTC. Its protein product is CASTLAPSDLNYGYTF.

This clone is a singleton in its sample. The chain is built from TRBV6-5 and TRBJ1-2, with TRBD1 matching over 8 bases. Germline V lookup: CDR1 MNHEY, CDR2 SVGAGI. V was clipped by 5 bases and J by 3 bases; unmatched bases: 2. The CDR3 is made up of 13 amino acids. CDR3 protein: CASSNRGDYGYTF. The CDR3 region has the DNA TGTGCCAGCAGTAACAGGGGGGACTATGGCTACACCTTC.

CDR3 amino acids: CASSIGGPGANVLTF. Written as DNA, the CDR3 is TGTGCCAGTAGTATAGGAGGGCCTGGGGCCAACGTCCTGACTTTC. The rearrangement links TRBV19 to TRBJ2-6, with D possibly being TRBD2 (5 bases). From germline, CDR1 is LNHDA and CDR2 SQIVND (reference sequence). The ends were cut back, 1 base at V and 2 bases at J, with 6 bases in the middle. CDR3 size: 15 residues.

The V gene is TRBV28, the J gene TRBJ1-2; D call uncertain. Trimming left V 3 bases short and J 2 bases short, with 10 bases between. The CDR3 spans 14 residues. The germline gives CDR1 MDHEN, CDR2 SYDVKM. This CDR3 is CASSFGEVNYGYTF. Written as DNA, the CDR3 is TGTGCCAGCAGTTTCGGGGAGGTCAACTATGGCTACACCTTC.

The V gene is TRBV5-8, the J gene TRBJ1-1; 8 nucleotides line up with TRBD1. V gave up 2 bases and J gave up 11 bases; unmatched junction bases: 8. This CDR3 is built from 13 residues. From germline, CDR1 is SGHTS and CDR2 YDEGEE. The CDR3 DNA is TGTGCCAGCAGCTTCTGGGACAGGCCTGGGGCTTTCTTT. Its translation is CASSFWDRPGAFF.

The CDR3 DNA sequence: TGCAGCGTTGAAGGGCGGATCTATGGCTACACCTTC. This gives the protein CSVEGRIYGYTF. The V call is TRBV29-1, the J call TRBJ1-2; D uncertain. The CDR3 runs 12 residues. V shed 1 base and J shed 4 bases, with 7 bases lying between them. Germline V gene lookup returns CDR1 SQVTM and CDR2 ANQGSEA.